The clone carrying this TCR beta chain has ten or more counts. The antigen is unknown. The data originate from a study of human T cells and chemical hapten exposure. About the research overall: Skin on the upper inner arm, about 2 cm by about 2 cm in size, was sensitized with 2% DPC. On the upper back, patch tests were applied with 0.01% DPC and read at 6 days. Study conclusions and caveats: With patch test score, the counts of PT1 expanded TCRs showed a positive correlation.

CDR1 is SGHRS and CDR2 is YFSETQ in the germline V gene. V was clipped by 3 bases and J by 7 bases; unmatched bases: 4. The CDR3 is made up of 14 amino acids. Time point meaning: pre-sensitization, week 0. The treatment here: therapeutic diphenylcyclopropenone sensitization with weekly scalp DPC. TCRdb recomputed calls from the RACE reads with MiXCR, one row per CDR3 protein. The data contain over 300,000 distinct CDR3 sequences, 4.5% to 6% of them singletons. J is TRBJ1-6 and V is TRBV5-1; 7 bases are shared with TRBD1. This specimen was whole blood, taken in connection with sensitization to the hapten diphenylcyclopropenone (DPC). This receptor was taken from a woman in her forties or fifties with alopecia areata. Some clones in this sample may be carry-over from other donors' samples. The CDR3 DNA is TGCGCCAGCAGCTCGGGACAGCAAAATTCACCCCTCCACTTT. Translated, it gives CASSSGQQNSPLHF.